This TCR beta chain was profiled in a study of shared clonotypes between healthy human individuals. Execution of the assay was at deep level. Profiling relied on immunoSEQ multiplex PCR, and the TCRdb table lists in-frame clones only, not all of them. The table lists under 600,000 clones, roughly four fifths of them singletons. Unsorted samples relied on tens of millions of PBMCs, which served as the source of genomic DNA. Per germline, CDR1 MDHEN and CDR2 SYDVKM. With V trimmed by 3 bases and J by 12 bases, 11 bases remained unmatched. This CDR3 is built from 13 residues. The chain links TRBV28 to TRBJ2-7; 7 bases match TRBD1. The TCR was taken from a woman between 40 and 50 years old in good health. Some clones in this sample may be carry-over from other donors' samples. The material sequenced was PBMCs. CDR3: CASSLTGLTFMYF. DNA of the CDR3: TGTGCCAGCAGTTTGACAGGGCTCACTTTTATGTACTTC.